The next 29 T cell receptor beta chains were all read from a single sample in a study. The sorted Tregs were CD4+CD25+CD127-/low cells. TCRdb re-called the 5' RACE reads with MiXCR, one entry per CDR3 protein. The table records some 30,000 distinct CDR3 sequences, more than 20% of them present only once. Sequenced sample: tumor-infiltrating Tregs sorted from the breast tumor. The receptors shown here come from a female donor with breast cancer.

This clonotype showed up many times. This chain connects TRBV24-1 to TRBJ1-2; no firm D call. The CDR3 is 14 residues long. V shed 2 bases and J shed 2 bases, with 8 bases lying between them. CDR1 is KGHDR, CDR2 SFDVKD, per germline. The CDR3 DNA follows: TGTGCCACCAGTGATTGGAGGAGGAACTATGGCTACACCTTC. Residues: CATSDWRRNYGYTF.

This clonotype was picked up a small number of times. Here the CDR3 reads CASSSTDEDSPLHF. The CDR3 bases are TGTGCCAGCTCTTCTACCGACGAGGATTCACCCCTCCACTTT. The chain links TRBV18 to TRBJ1-6; D uncertain. The CDR3 covers 14 residues. CDR1 and CDR2 (germline): KGHSH, LQKENI. The V end lost 6 bases, the J end lost 8 bases, and 14 bases lay between the germline ends.

This clonotype was picked up many times. The chain employs TRBV7-9 and TRBJ1-2; no firm D call. The CDR3 is 13 amino acids. Germline loops: CDR1 SEHNR, CDR2 FQNEAQ (reference sequence). Between the trimmed V and J ends, which lost 1 base and 3 bases, there was a span of 6 bases. The CDR3 DNA reads as TGTGCCAGCAGCTTAGTTCCGGACTATGGCTACACCTTC. Amino acid sequence: CASSLVPDYGYTF.

This clonotype has at least ten counts. The chain combines TRBV6-1 with TRBJ1-5; the D is unclear. This CDR3 comprises 13 residues. Germline V gene sequence: CDR1 MNHNS, CDR2 SASEGT. V gave up 1 base and J gave up 4 bases, with 5 bases separating them. CDR3 DNA sequence: TGTGCCAGCAGTGAAGGGAGAAATCAGCCCCAGCATTTT. Its translation is CASSEGRNQPQHF.

This clonotype was seen ten or more times. The chain uses TRBV7-6 and TRBJ1-1; no reliable D call. The V end lost 4 bases, the J end lost 2 bases, and 8 bases lay between the germline ends. CDR1 SGHVS and CDR2 FNYEAQ come from the germline V gene. The CDR3 has 13 amino acids. CDR3 bases: TGTGCCAGCAGCTGGAACAGTAACACTGAAGCTTTCTTT. This sequence encodes CASSWNSNTEAFF.

This clonotype was observed a few times. The rearrangement uses TRBV12-3 or TRBV12-4 and TRBJ1-4; D gene ambiguous. V was clipped by 6 bases and J by 0 bases, with 14 bases between them. This CDR3 region has 16 residues. The CDR3 loop reads CASSSMFRATNEKLFF. As DNA, the CDR3 is TGTGCCAGCAGCTCGATGTTTCGTGCAACTAATGAAAAACTGTTTTTT.

This chain links TRBV3-1 with TRBJ2-1; tentative D call: TRBD2 (5 bases). CDR3 length: 12 residues. CDR1 and CDR2 (germline): LGHDT, YNNKEL (reference sequence). The germline V and J ends were trimmed by 3 bases and 7 bases, with 7 bases remaining between them. CDR3 amino acids: CASSHERNEQFF. Written as DNA, the CDR3 is TGTGCCAGCAGCCATGAGCGGAATGAGCAGTTCTTC.

This clonotype has a count of ten or more. V and J are TRBV11-2 and TRBJ1-2, with D possibly TRBD1 on 5 matching bases. V was shortened by 4 bases and J by 4 bases, with 19 bases between the two germline ends. Per germline, CDR1 SGHAT and CDR2 FQNNGV. The CDR3 covers 16 residues. CDR3 bases: TGTGCCAGCAGCTCCCTGGGGGGAAGGGAACCCTATGGCTACACCTTC. It translates to CASSSLGGREPYGYTF.

This chain connects TRBV20-1 to TRBJ2-1; 7 nucleotides agree with TRBD1. Germline values: CDR1 DFQATT, CDR2 SNEGSKA (reference sequence). V dropped 6 bases and J dropped 5; count of bases not matched to a gene: 4. This CDR3 contains 12 residues. The CDR3 is CSATDRDNEQFF. The CDR3 DNA sequence: TGCAGTGCGACCGACAGGGACAATGAGCAGTTCTTC.

The CDR3 is CASSYAGTDTGGGYTF. The CDR3 DNA reads as TGTGCCAGCAGTTACGCCGGGACGGACACGGGGGGTGGCTACACCTTC. This sequence joins TRBV6-6 and TRBJ1-2; D might be TRBD1 (5 bases). Trimming pared 2 bases from V and 7 bases from J, leaving 20 bases between. This CDR3 spans 16 amino acids. The V gene's germline CDR1 is MNHNY and CDR2 SVGAGI (reference sequence).

The gene calls are TRBV5-5 and TRBJ2-7, with 7 bases aligning to TRBD1. The CDR3 spans 14 residues. J lost 5 bases, V lost 3 bases, and 8 bases had no gene match. Germline-derived CDR1 and CDR2 are SGHKS and YYEKEE (reference sequence). CDR3 in amino acids: CASSSIDRENEQYF. CDR3 DNA: TGTGCCAGCAGCTCCATTGACAGGGAAAACGAGCAGTACTTC.

This chain links TRBV6-6 with TRBJ1-2; 9 bases are a match to TRBD1. V shed 2 bases and J 2 bases; nucleotides not matched to a gene: 0. Germline-derived CDR1 and CDR2 are MNHNY and SVGAGI (reference sequence). This CDR3 spans 14 amino acids. CDR3: CASSYGTGNYGYTF. The CDR3 DNA sequence: TGTGCCAGCAGTTACGGGACAGGGAACTATGGCTACACCTTC.

Notes on this clonotype: One base away lies a much larger clone, so this may be a sequencing read error. V is TRBV6-6 and J is TRBJ1-4; D is unresolved. The germline CDR1 and CDR2 sequences are MNHNY and SVGAGI (reference sequence). The ends were cut back, 6 bases at V and 0 bases at J, with 17 bases in the middle. The CDR3 extends over 17 amino acids. The CDR3 nucleotides are TGTGCCAGCAGGAATCAGTGGAATAAAGCAACTAATGAAAAACTGTTTTTT. It yields the protein CASRNQWNKATNEKLFF.

This clonotype came up once. The rearrangement uses TRBV5-1 and TRBJ2-3; no firm D call. The CDR3 extends over 14 amino acids. CDR1 is SGHRS and CDR2 is YFSETQ in the germline V gene. V dropped 2 bases and J dropped 1 base, with 8 bases sitting between them. CDR3 nucleotide sequence: TGCGCCAGCAGCTTAGCCGATGGCACAGATACGCAGTATTTT. Protein sequence: CASSLADGTDTQYF.

This chain connects TRBV24-1 to TRBJ2-1; TRBD2 is a possible D gene (5 bases). V was clipped by 1 base and J by 12 bases, with 12 bases between them. The germline V gene has CDR1 KGHDR and CDR2 SFDVKD. The CDR3 totals 13 residues. CDR3 sequence (DNA): TGTGCCACCAGTGATTTCGGGATGGATACGCAGTTCTTC. Residues: CATSDFGMDTQFF.

Many counts were recorded for this clonotype. The V call is TRBV6-5, the J call TRBJ2-3; 9 bases are a match to TRBD1. The J segment lost 4 bases and the V segment lost 6 bases, leaving 5 bases of the junction unmatched. The V gene's germline CDR1 is MNHEY and CDR2 SVGAGI. The CDR3 totals 14 residues. The CDR3 reads CASRRQGGPDTQYF. The CDR3 DNA follows: TGTGCCAGCAGACGACAGGGGGGTCCAGATACGCAGTATTTT.

With respect to this clonotype: A much larger clone differs by one base, so this may be a read error. The chain carries TRBV28 and TRBJ2-2, with 9 bases that match TRBD2. The CDR3 has 15 residues. Germline CDR1 reads MDHEN; CDR2 reads SYDVKM. The CDR3 region is CAGSAAGGNTGELFF. The CDR3, as DNA: TGTGCCGGCAGTGCAGCGGGAGGGAACACCGGGGAGCTGTTTTTT.

This clonotype was seen ten or more times. The J gene is TRBJ2-7, the V gene TRBV2, with D maybe TRBD2 (6 bases). The CDR3 is 15 residues long. V was cut by 5 bases and J by 4 bases, with 18 bases left in between. CDR1 and CDR2 from the germline V gene are SNHLY and FYNNEI. The chain's CDR3 is CASSRRRDSTYEQYF. CDR3 in DNA: TGTGCCAGCAGTCGCCGTCGGGACTCAACTTACGAGCAGTACTTC.

Comment on this clonotype: Given a much more abundant clone one base away, this may be a read error. Written as DNA, the CDR3 is TGTGCCAGTAGTCTATTTAGCGGGACTACCTACGAGCAGTTCTTC. This codes for CASSLFSGTTYEQFF. The J gene is TRBJ2-1, the V gene TRBV19, with 8 nucleotides matching TRBD2. V lost 5 bases to trimming and J lost 10 bases; unmatched junction nucleotides: 13. There are 15 residues in the CDR3. Germline values: CDR1 LNHDA, CDR2 SQIVND (reference sequence).

The chain uses TRBV2 and TRBJ2-7; 7 bases agree with TRBD1. J was trimmed by 1 base and V by 3 bases; bases with no gene match: 6. The CDR3 runs 15 residues. Germline CDR1 and CDR2: SNHLY and FYNNEI. CDR3 amino acids: CASSDSGTVSYEQYF. The CDR3 DNA sequence: TGTGCCAGCAGTGATTCGGGGACAGTATCCTACGAGCAGTACTTC.

The rearrangement links TRBV4-2 to TRBJ2-7; 7 bases align to TRBD2. The germline gives CDR1 LGHNA, CDR2 YNFKEQ. The CDR3 totals 15 residues. Trimming took 0 bases from V and 7 from J; bases not matched to a gene: 9. Here the CDR3 DNA reads TGTGCCAGCAGCCAAGATTTTGAGGGAGGGCGTGAGCAGTACTTC. It codes for CASSQDFEGGREQYF.

With regard to this clonotype: This clone may be a read error of a much larger clone one base away. Written as DNA, the CDR3 is TGCAGTGCTAACCTGGATAGCACTGAAGCTTTCTTT. Translated: CSANLDSTEAFF. The rearrangement links TRBV20-1 to TRBJ1-1; no firm D call. The CDR3 is 12 residues long. In germline, CDR1 is DFQATT, CDR2 SNEGSKA (reference sequence). The V and J ends lost 4 bases and 4 bases respectively, with 10 bases between them.

As to this clonotype: A much more abundant neighbour one base away suggests this may be a read error. V and J are TRBV9 and TRBJ2-3; D is ambiguous. Germline V gene data show CDR1 as SGDLS and CDR2 as YYNGEE. V shed 0 bases and J shed 4 bases, with 3 bases lying between them. The CDR3 runs to 12 residues. In DNA, the CDR3 is TGTGCCAGCAGCGTAGGAGCAGATACGCAGTATTTT. Its translation is CASSVGADTQYF.

The V call is TRBV6-2 or TRBV6-3, the J call TRBJ2-1; unclear D gene. V was clipped by 7 bases and J by 10 bases, with 14 bases between them. Germline V gene lookup returns CDR1 MNHEY and CDR2 SVGEGT. The CDR3 loop spans 12 amino acids. The CDR3 loop is CASKRAAGEQFF. DNA for the CDR3: TGTGCCAGCAAAAGGGCAGCCGGAGAGCAGTTCTTC.

With regard to this clonotype: Since a much larger clone is just one base distant, this may be a read error. The V and J genes are TRBV5-1 and TRBJ1-1, with 7 bases matching TRBD1. CDR3 length equals 15 residues. Germline values: CDR1 SGHRS, CDR2 YFSETQ. CDR3 nucleotides: TGCGCCAGCAGCTTGGATCTGACAGGGATCTTTGAAGCTTCCTTT. Translation gives CASSLDLTGIFEASF.

This clonotype was recorded at least ten times. J is TRBJ2-1 and V is TRBV3-1, with 7 bases aligning to TRBD2. Per the germline V gene, CDR1 is LGHDT and CDR2 is YNNKEL (reference sequence). CDR3 length: 16 residues. Unmatched junction bases numbered 16, after V lost 4 bases and J lost 10 bases. CDR3: CASSPPQRGRSGEQFF. DNA of the CDR3: TGTGCCAGCAGCCCACCCCAGCGCGGGAGATCTGGCGAGCAGTTCTTC.

On this clonotype itself: Possible read error: a much larger clone is one base away. CDR3 bases: TGTGCCAGCAGTCAACGGGGCATTGTGACGGAAGCTTTCTTT. It translates to CASSQRGIVTEAFF. This chain links TRBV7-3 with TRBJ1-1; perhaps TRBD1 as D (5 bases). Germline V gene sequence: CDR1 SGHTA, CDR2 FQGTGA. V shed 6 bases and J shed 8 bases, with 19 bases lying between them. This CDR3 spans 14 amino acids.

A remark on this clonotype: A single base separates this from a much larger clone, so it may be a read error. The chain combines TRBV20-1 with TRBJ2-7; D might be TRBD2 (7 bases). CDR1 DFQATT and CDR2 SNEGSKA come from the germline V gene (reference sequence). Trimming took off 0 bases at V and 4 bases at J, with 16 bases between the two ends. This CDR3 has 15 residues. The CDR3 coding sequence is TGCAGTGCTAGAGATGCGGCTAGGGGGGGATACGAGCAGTACTTC. This encodes CSARDAARGGYEQYF.

The CDR3 DNA follows: TGTGCCTGGTCGGGGCATAGCAATCAGCCCCAGCATTTT. Its translation: CAWSGHSNQPQHF. This chain joins TRBV30 and TRBJ1-5; a possible D gene is TRBD1 (5 bases). Between the trimmed V and J ends, which lost 5 bases and 0 bases, there was a span of 8 bases. Germline assignment: CDR1 GTSNPN and CDR2 SVGIG (reference sequence). CDR3 length: 13 residues.